These 11 T cell receptor beta chains were all obtained from the same sample, sequenced in a study of T-cell memory formation after mild COVID-19. MiXCR was run by TCRdb on the 5' RACE reads, yielding one entry per CDR3 protein. The sample gives approximately 430,000 distinct CDR3 sequences, around 22% of which show up once; approximately 14% is in the top ten. The specimen was PBMCs or a T cell subset sorted from them (not recorded which). The source is an adult woman who had mild COVID-19 (a few samples of this study predate the infection). Cell type and time point are not known.

This clonotype has only a few counts. This sequence joins TRBV5-1 and TRBJ2-6, with D uncertain. V was shortened by 0 bases and J by 6 bases, with 10 bases between the two germline ends. The CDR3 sequence is 15 residues long. CDR1 is SGHRS and CDR2 is YFSETQ in the germline V gene. The CDR3 DNA sequence: TGCGCCAGCAGCTTGGATGGGTTTGAGGCCAACGTCCTGACTTTC. Amino acids: CASSLDGFEANVLTF.

The chain employs TRBV19 and TRBJ2-1, with 7 bases identical to TRBD2. The CDR3 spans 14 residues. J was trimmed by 5 bases and V by 1 base; bases with no gene match: 2. Germline CDR1 and CDR2: LNHDA and SQIVND (reference sequence). This CDR3 reads CASSIGGRDNEQFF. CDR3 nucleotides: TGTGCCAGTAGTATAGGCGGGAGAGACAATGAGCAGTTCTTC.

The CDR3 nucleotides read TGTGCCAGCAGCGAGGGGATGAACACTGAAGCTTTCTTT. Its translation: CASSEGMNTEAFF. This chain joins TRBV9 and TRBJ1-1, with D possibly matching TRBD1 (5 bases). Germline CDR1 and CDR2: SGDLS and YYNGEE. The CDR3 runs 13 residues. Between the trimmed V and J ends, which lost 3 bases and 0 bases, there was a span of 6 bases.

This clonotype was seen a handful of times. This chain uses TRBV6-1 with TRBJ1-1; the D is unclear. CDR1 MNHNS and CDR2 SASEGT come from the germline V gene. This CDR3 has 14 amino acids. Trimming removed 0 bases at V and 5 bases at J, with 10 bases between. The CDR3 sequence is CASSEAWGRTEAFF. In DNA, the CDR3 is TGTGCCAGCAGTGAAGCGTGGGGTAGGACTGAAGCTTTCTTT.

The chain employs TRBV2 and TRBJ1-2; 7 nucleotides agree with TRBD1. The J segment lost 8 bases and the V segment lost 3 bases, leaving 6 bases of the junction unmatched. Germline V lookup: CDR1 SNHLY, CDR2 FYNNEI. The CDR3 loop spans 13 amino acids. DNA for the CDR3: TGTGCCAGCAGTGAGACAGGGCATTGGGGCTACACCTTC. Its protein is CASSETGHWGYTF.

The chain uses TRBV4-3 and TRBJ1-2, with 7 bases fitting TRBD1. Trimming took 0 bases from V and 6 from J; bases not matched to a gene: 7. Germline-derived CDR1 and CDR2 are LGHNA and YSLEER. CDR3 size: 15 residues. As DNA, the CDR3 is TGCGCCAGCAGCCAAGATCGGAGGGGGCTACATGGCTACACCTTC. This gives the protein CASSQDRRGLHGYTF.

This clonotype occurred once. The chain links TRBV7-8 to TRBJ2-5; 10 bases fit TRBD1. The CDR3 covers 15 residues. The J segment lost 5 bases and the V segment lost 5 bases, leaving 8 bases of the junction unmatched. From germline, CDR1 is SGHVS and CDR2 FQNEAQ. The CDR3 spells CASSRWTGGRETQYF. The CDR3 DNA sequence: TGTGCCAGCAGCCGATGGACAGGGGGACGCGAGACCCAGTACTTC.

V and J are TRBV29-1 and TRBJ2-5; the D gene is possibly TRBD2 (5 bases). Trimming pared 4 bases from V and 2 bases from J, leaving 11 bases between. CDR1 and CDR2 (germline): SQVTM, ANQGSEA. The CDR3 has 13 residues. CDR3 in amino acids: CSVVPWTQETQYF. The CDR3, as DNA: TGCAGCGTTGTCCCTTGGACTCAAGAGACCCAGTACTTC.

This clonotype was detected only a few times. The chain has TRBV6-1 and TRBJ1-1; 9 bases map to TRBD1. Trimming cost V 4 bases and J 4 bases; bases outside gene matches: 4. The CDR3 loop spans 14 amino acids. The germline V gene encodes CDR1 MNHNS and CDR2 SASEGT. The DNA for the CDR3 is TGTGCCAGCAGTGCCACGACAGGGGGCACTGAAGCTTTCTTT. This gives the protein CASSATTGGTEAFF.

The chain couples TRBV7-2 to TRBJ2-2; TRBD2 agrees at 8 bases. Germline CDR1 and CDR2: SGHTA and FQGNSA. Trimming at V came to 6 bases and at J to 9 bases, leaving 15 bases not matched to a gene. This CDR3 contains 16 residues. CDR3 sequence: CASRLKREPGSRELFF. CDR3 coding DNA: TGTGCCAGCAGACTAAAGCGGGAGCCCGGGTCCAGGGAGCTGTTTTTT.

The chain employs TRBV25-1 and TRBJ2-2; 10 nucleotides agree with TRBD1. This CDR3 is built from 16 residues. With V trimmed by 6 bases and J by 11 bases, 15 bases remained unmatched. Per the germline V gene, CDR1 is MGHDK and CDR2 is SYGVNS. The CDR3 reads CASSLTRDRGNEELFF. For the CDR3, the DNA is TGTGCCAGCAGCTTAACACGGGACAGGGGTAACGAAGAGCTGTTTTTT.